This TCR beta chain was identified in a study of T-cell reconstitution after alpha-beta-depleted transplantation in children. Germline CDR1 and CDR2: SQVTM and ANQGSEA. This CDR3 has 14 residues. V was pared by 4 bases and J by 5 bases, with 6 bases of the junction left unmatched. General study points: The study reportedly traced alpha-beta T cells about two months after transplant to several hundred expanded graft clones. After one year, T-cell counts and TCRbeta diversity mostly came from new T cells. Some patients owed their high day-60 TCRbeta diversity to surviving recipient T cells and thymic progenitors.

A TCRbeta library incorporating unique molecular identifiers was prepared. TCRdb ran MiXCR on the PCR reads and lists one entry per CDR3 protein. The sample carries roughly 98,000 distinct CDR3 sequences, 15% to 18% recorded once. This clonotype was seen only a few times. The target antigen is unknown. The V and J genes are TRBV29-1 and TRBJ2-2, with 8 bases identical to TRBD1. Here the sequenced sample was PBMCs, mostly from graft donor cells, taken 180 days after TCRalphabeta/CD19-depleted stem cell transplant. This receptor was taken from a male patient between 2 and 15 years old who had a stem cell transplant for acute lymphoblastic leukemia, so the T cells may come from the graft donor. Here the CDR3 reads CSVAGTGITGELFF. CDR3 DNA: TGCAGCGTTGCTGGGACAGGTATAACCGGGGAGCTGTTTTTT.